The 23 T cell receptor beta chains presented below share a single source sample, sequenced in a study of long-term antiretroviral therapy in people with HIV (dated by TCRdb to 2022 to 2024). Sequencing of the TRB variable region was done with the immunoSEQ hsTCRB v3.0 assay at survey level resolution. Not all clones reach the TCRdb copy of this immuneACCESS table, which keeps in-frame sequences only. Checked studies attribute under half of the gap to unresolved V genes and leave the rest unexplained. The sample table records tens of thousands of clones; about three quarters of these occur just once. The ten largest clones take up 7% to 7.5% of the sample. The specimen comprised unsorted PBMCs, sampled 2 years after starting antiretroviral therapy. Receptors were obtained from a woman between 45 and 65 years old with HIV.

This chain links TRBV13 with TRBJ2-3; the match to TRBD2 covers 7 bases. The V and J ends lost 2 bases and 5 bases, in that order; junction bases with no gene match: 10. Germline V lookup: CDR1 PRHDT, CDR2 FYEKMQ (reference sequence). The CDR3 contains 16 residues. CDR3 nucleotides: TGTGCCAGCAGCTTAACCGGGAGAGGGAGGGGAGATACGCAGTATTTT. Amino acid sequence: CASSLTGRGRGDTQYF.

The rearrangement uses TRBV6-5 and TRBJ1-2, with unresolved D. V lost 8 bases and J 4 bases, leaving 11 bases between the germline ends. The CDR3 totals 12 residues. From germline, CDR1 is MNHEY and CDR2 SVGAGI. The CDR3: CASADSLYGYTF. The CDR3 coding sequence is TGTGCCAGCGCTGACTCCCTCTATGGCTACACCTTC.

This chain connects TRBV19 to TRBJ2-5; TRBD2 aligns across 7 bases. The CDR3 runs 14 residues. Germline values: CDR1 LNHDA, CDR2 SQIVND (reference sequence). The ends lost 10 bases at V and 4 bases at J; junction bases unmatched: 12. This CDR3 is CATHSSAGRETQYF. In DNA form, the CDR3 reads TGTGCCACCCACAGTTCAGCGGGACGAGAGACCCAGTACTTC.

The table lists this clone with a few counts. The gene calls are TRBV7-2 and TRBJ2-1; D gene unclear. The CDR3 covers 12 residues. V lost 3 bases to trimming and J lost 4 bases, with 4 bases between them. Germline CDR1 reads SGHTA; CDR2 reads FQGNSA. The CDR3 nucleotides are TGTGCCAGCAGCTTGGCGTACAATGAGCAGTTCTTC. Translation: CASSLAYNEQFF.

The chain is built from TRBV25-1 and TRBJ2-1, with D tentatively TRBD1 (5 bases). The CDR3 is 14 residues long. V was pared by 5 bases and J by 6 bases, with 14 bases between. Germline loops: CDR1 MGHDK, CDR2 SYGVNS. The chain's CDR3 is CASSLQGFGNEQFF. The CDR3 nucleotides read TGTGCCAGCAGTCTCCAGGGATTCGGCAATGAGCAGTTCTTC.

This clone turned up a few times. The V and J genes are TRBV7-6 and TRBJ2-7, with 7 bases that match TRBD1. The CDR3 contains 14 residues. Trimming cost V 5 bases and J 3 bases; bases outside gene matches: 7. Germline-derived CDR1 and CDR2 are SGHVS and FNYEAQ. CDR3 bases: TGTGCCAGCAGCCCAAGGACAGGAGACTACGAGCAGTACTTC. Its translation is CASSPRTGDYEQYF. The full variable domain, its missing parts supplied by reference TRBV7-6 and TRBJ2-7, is GAGVSQSPRYKVTKRGQDVALRCDPISGHVSLYWYRQALGQGPEFLTYFNYEAQQDKSGLPNDRFSAERPEGSISTLTIQRTEQRDSAMYRCASSPRTGDYEQYFGPGTRLTVT.

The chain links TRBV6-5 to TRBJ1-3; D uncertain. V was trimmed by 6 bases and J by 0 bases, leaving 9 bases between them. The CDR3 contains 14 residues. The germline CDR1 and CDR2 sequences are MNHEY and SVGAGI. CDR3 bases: TGTGCCAGCAGAAGGGTACGCTCTGGAAACACCATATATTTT. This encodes CASRRVRSGNTIYF.

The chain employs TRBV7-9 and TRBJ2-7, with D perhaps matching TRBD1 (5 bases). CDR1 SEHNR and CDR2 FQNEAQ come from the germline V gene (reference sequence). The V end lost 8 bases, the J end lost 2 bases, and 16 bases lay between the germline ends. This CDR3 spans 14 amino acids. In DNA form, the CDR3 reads TGTGCCAGCTCCTTTCCCAGGGATCCCTACGAGCAGTACTTC. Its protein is CASSFPRDPYEQYF.

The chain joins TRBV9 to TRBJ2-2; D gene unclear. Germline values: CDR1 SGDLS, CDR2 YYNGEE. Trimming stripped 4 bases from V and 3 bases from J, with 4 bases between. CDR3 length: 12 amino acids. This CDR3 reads CASSPDTGELFF. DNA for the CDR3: TGTGCCAGCAGCCCGGACACCGGGGAGCTGTTTTTT.

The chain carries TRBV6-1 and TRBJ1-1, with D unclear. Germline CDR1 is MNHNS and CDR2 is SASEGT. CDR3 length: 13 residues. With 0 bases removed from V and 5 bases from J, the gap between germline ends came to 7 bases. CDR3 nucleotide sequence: TGTGCCAGCAGTGAAGCGGGTAGGACTGAAGCTTTCTTT. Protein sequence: CASSEAGRTEAFF.

The CDR3 DNA follows: TGTGCCAGCAGCTTAGCAGGACAGGCTGAAAAACTGTTTTTT. Translated: CASSLAGQAEKLFF. This rearrangement joins TRBV11-2 to TRBJ1-4, with 7 bases lining up with TRBD1. This CDR3 is 14 amino acids long. V shed 1 base and J 7 bases; nucleotides not matched to a gene: 3. Per the germline V gene, CDR1 is SGHAT and CDR2 is FQNNGV. Variable domain in full (rest from reference TRBV11-2 and TRBJ1-4): EAGVAQSPRYKIIEKRQSVAFWCNPISGHATLYWYQQILGQGPKLLIQFQNNGVVDDSQLPKDRFSAERLKGVDSTLKIQPAKLEDSAVYLCASSLAGQAEKLFFGSGTQLSVL.

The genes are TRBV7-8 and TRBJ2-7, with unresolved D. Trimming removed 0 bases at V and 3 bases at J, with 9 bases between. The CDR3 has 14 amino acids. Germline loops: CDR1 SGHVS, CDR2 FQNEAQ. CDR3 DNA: TGTGCCAGCAGCTTAGCGCCCCAATTCTACGAGCAGTACGTC. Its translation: CASSLAPQFYEQYV.

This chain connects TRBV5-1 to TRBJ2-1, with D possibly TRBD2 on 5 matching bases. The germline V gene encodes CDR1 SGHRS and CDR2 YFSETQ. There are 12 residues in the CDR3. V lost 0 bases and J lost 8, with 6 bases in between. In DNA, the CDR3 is TGCGCCAGCAGCTTGGTCGGGGATGAGCAGTTCTTC. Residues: CASSLVGDEQFF.

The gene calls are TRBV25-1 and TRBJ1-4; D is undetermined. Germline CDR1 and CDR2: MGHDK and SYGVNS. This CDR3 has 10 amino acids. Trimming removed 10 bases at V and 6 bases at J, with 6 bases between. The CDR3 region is CATGDEKLFF. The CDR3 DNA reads TGTGCCACCGGGGATGAAAAACTGTTTTTT.

Here the CDR3 DNA reads TGCGCCAGCAGCTTGCAAGTCTCTAAGAACTATGGCTACACCTTC. Translating it yields CASSLQVSKNYGYTF. The chain combines TRBV5-1 with TRBJ1-2; D is undetermined. In germline, CDR1 is SGHRS, CDR2 YFSETQ. V lost 1 base and J lost 2, with 12 bases in between. The CDR3 is 15 amino acids.

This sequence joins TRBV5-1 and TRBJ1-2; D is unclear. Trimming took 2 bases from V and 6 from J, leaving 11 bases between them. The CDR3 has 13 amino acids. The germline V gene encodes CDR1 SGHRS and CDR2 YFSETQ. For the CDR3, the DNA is TGCGCCAGCAGCTTCACGGGAGAGAATGGCTACACCTTC. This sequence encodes CASSFTGENGYTF.

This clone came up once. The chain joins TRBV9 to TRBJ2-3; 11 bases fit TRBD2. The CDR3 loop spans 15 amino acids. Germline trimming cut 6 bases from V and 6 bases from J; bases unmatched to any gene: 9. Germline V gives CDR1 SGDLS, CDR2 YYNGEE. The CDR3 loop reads CASTGLAGGSDTQYF. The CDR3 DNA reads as TGTGCCAGCACCGGGCTAGCGGGGGGTTCCGATACGCAGTATTTT.

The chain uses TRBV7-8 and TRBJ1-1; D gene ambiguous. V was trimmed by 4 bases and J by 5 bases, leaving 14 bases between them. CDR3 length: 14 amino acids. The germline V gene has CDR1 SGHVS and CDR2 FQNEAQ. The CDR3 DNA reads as TGTGCCAGCAGCTCCCGGGAGCATGGAACTGAAGCTTTCTTT. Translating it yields CASSSREHGTEAFF.

The CDR3 sequence is CASSASGGPNYGYTF. CDR3 in DNA: TGTGCCAGCAGCGCGAGCGGGGGGCCGAACTATGGCTACACCTTC. V is TRBV2 and J is TRBJ1-2; D is possibly TRBD1 (6 bases). The CDR3 sequence is 15 residues long. Germline loops: CDR1 SNHLY, CDR2 FYNNEI. V dropped 6 bases and J dropped 2 bases, with 16 bases sitting between them.

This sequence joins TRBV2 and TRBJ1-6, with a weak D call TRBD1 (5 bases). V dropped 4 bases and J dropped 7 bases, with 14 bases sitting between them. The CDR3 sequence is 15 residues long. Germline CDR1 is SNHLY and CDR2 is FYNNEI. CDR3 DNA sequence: TGTGCCAGCAGTGGGGGGGGATGGGGAAATTCACCCCTCCACTTT. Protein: CASSGGGWGNSPLHF. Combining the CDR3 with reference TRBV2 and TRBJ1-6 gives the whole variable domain EPEVTQTPSHQVTQMGQEVILRCVPISNHLYFYWYRQILGQKVEFLVSFYNNEISEKSEIFDDQFSVERPDGSNFTLKIRSTKLEDSAMYFCASSGGGWGNSPLHFGNGTRLTVT.

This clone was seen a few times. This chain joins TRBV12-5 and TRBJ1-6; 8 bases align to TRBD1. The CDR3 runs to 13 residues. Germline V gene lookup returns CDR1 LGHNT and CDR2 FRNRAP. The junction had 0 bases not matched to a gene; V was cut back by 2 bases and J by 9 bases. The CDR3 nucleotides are TGTGCTAGTGGTTTGACAGGGGGTTCACCCCTCCACTTT. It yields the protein CASGLTGGSPLHF.

The CDR3 loop reads CASSEGALAQYV. CDR3 sequence (DNA): TGTGCCAGCAGTGAAGGGGCCCTCGCGCAGTACGTC. The chain recombines TRBV2 with TRBJ2-7; D gene ambiguous. The CDR3 consists of 12 residues. Trimming left V 1 base short and J 9 bases short, with 10 bases between. The germline V gene encodes CDR1 SNHLY and CDR2 FYNNEI.

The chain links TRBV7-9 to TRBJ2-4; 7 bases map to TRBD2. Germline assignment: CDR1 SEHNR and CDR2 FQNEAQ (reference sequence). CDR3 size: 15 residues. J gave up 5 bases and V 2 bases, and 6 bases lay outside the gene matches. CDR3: CASSLKTSTENIQYF. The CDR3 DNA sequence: TGTGCCAGCAGCTTAAAGACTAGCACCGAAAACATTCAGTACTTC.